The source of this T cell receptor (beta chain) is a study of control samples from healthy donors and cancer patients. Profiling relied on immunoSEQ multiplex PCR, and the TCRdb table lists in-frame clones only, not all of them. This table holds tens of thousands of clones, approximately 89% found once. Per germline, CDR1 GTSNPN and CDR2 SVGIG (reference sequence). This CDR3 is 14 amino acids long. With 2 bases removed from V and 4 bases from J, the gap between germline ends came to 14 bases. The receptor was derived from a man aged 35-49 years with colorectal cancer. J is TRBJ1-1 and V is TRBV30; D gene uncertain. The sample consisted of PBMCs. CDR3 sequence (DNA): TGTGCCTGGAGTAATACAATGAGGAGCACTGAAGCTTTCTTT. Amino acids: CAWSNTMRSTEAFF.